The TCR beta chain under discussion was sequenced for a study of blood T cells in healthy people across ages. Study outcomes and limitations: Unsorted PBMC input precluded a conclusive naive versus antigen-experienced comparison. Age advanced and TCR beta diversity per million T cells fell, roughly linearly. Because donor CMV status was unknown, expanded clonotype changes were possibly confounded.

With respect to this clonotype: As yet, its antigen is unknown.

Then a second PCR, running about 6 to 12 cycles, was carried out with a sample-barcoded 5' primer and a J-beta primer mix. TCRdb independently ran MiXCR on the 5' RACE reads; one entry per CDR3 protein. The sample has just over 1 million distinct CDR3 sequences, under 55% seen once; the top ten hold 18%. Extraction of total RNA produced a minimum of 5.5 micrograms from each sample. The V gene end was trimmed by 6 bases and the J gene end by 0 bases; junction bases not matched to a gene: 8. The CDR3 loop spans 15 amino acids. Germline CDR1 reads MGHDK; CDR2 reads SYGVNS. The chain has TRBV25-1 and TRBJ2-7; 7 bases match TRBD1. Sequenced: blood. The sequence was collected from a woman aged 55-75 years in good health. The DNA for the CDR3 is TGTGCCAGCAGAGGAACCGGGACAGCCTCCTACGAGCAGTACTTC. This sequence encodes CASRGTGTASYEQYF.